One T cell receptor (beta chain) is described in this entry. Other DNA sequences in the sample encode the same CDR3. Some clones are missing from TCRdb's copy, which holds only in-frame ones; the method was immunoSEQ multiplex PCR. The sample has roughly 2,500,000 clones; over 85% are singletons. The source of the sample is a study of shared clonotypes between healthy human individuals. This CDR3 spans 13 amino acids. Between the trimmed V and J ends, which lost 3 bases and 0 bases, there was a span of 8 bases. Germline V gene lookup returns CDR1 GTSNPN and CDR2 SVGIG (reference sequence). This receptor was taken from a man aged 18 to 29 in good health. Some clones in this sample may be carry-over from other donors' samples. The rearrangement links TRBV30 to TRBJ1-1; D ambiguous. Source material: naive CD4+ T cells from PBMCs. Noted subset: CD45RA+ positively selected. CDR3 region: CAWRSGLNTEAFF. The CDR3 nucleotides read TGTGCCTGGAGGAGTGGGTTGAACACTGAAGCTTTCTTT.